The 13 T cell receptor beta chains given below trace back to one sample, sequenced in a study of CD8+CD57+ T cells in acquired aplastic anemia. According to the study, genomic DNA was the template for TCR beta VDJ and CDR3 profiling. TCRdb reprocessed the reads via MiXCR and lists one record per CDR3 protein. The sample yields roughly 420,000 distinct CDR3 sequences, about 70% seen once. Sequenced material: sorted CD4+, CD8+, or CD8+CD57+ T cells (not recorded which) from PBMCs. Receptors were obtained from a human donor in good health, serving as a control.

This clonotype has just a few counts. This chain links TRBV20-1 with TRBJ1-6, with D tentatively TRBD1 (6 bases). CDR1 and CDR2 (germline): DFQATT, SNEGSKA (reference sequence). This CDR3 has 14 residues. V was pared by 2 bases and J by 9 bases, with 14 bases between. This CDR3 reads CSARRGDSLSPLHF. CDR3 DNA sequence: TGCAGTGCTAGAAGGGGGGATAGCCTTTCACCCCTCCACTTT.

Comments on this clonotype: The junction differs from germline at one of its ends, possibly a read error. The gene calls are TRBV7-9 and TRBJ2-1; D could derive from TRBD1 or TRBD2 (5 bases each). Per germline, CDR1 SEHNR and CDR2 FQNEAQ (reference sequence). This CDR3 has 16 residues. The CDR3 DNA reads TGTACCAGCAGCCTAGCACTGGGGCACCTCTACAATGAGCAGTTCTTC. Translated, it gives CTSSLALGHLYNEQFF.

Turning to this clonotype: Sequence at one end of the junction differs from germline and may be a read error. CDR3 residues: CASSLISRRSGELYF. CDR3 bases: TGTGCCAGCAGCTTGATTAGCAGGAGGAGCGGCGAGCTGTACTTC. The V call is TRBV7-2, the J call TRBJ2-7, with D perhaps matching TRBD2 (5 bases). CDR3 size: 15 residues. The V gene's germline CDR1 is SGHTA and CDR2 FQGNSA.

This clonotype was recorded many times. The CDR3 DNA is TGTGCCAGCAGTACGACTAGCGGCGGCGTGGGTACGCAGTATTTT. Amino acids: CASSTTSGGVGTQYF. This chain uses TRBV6-2 or TRBV6-3 with TRBJ2-3; the match to TRBD2 covers 9 bases. Germline V lookup: CDR1 MNHEY, CDR2 SVGEGT. Trimming removed 5 bases from V and 8 bases from J; junction bases left unmatched: 11. There are 15 residues in the CDR3.

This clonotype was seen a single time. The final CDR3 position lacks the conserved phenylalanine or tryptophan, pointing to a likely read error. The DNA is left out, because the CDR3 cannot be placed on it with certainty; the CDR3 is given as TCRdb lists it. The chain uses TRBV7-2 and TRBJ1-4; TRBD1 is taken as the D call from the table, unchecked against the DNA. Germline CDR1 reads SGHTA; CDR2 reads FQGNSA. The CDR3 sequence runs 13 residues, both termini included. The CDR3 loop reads CASSPPRTGYTDM.

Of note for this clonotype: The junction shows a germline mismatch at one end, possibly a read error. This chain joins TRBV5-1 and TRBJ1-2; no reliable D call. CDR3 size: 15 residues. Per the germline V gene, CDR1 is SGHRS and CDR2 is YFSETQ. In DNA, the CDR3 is TGTGCCAGCAGCTTAGATAGCGACACCTACTATGACTACACCTTC. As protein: CASSLDSDTYYDYTF.

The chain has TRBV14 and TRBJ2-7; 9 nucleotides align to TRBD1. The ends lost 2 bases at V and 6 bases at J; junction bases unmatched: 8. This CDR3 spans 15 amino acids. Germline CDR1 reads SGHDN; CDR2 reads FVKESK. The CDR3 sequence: CASSQPGQGVAEQYF. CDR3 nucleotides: TGTGCCAGCAGCCAACCGGGACAGGGTGTTGCCGAGCAGTACTTC.

DNA for the CDR3: TGTGCCAGCTCACTGGACATTGTCACTGGAAACACCATATATTTT. Translated, it gives CASSLDIVTGNTIYF. The chain recombines TRBV18 with TRBJ1-3; a weak D match, TRBD1 (5 bases). CDR1 and CDR2 from the germline V gene are KGHSH and LQKENI. Trimming left V 4 bases short and J 2 bases short, with 12 bases between. The CDR3 length is 15 residues.

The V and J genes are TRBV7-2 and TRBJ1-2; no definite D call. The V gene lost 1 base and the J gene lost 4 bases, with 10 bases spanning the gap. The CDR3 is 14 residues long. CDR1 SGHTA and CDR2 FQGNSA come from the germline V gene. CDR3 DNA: TGTGCCAGCAGCTTAGGGCAGGCATCCTATGGCTACACCTTC. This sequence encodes CASSLGQASYGYTF.

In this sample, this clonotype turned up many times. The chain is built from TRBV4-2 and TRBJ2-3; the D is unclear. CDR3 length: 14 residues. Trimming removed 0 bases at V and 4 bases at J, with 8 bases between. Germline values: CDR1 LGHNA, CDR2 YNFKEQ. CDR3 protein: CASSQDLAPDTQYF. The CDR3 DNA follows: TGTGCCAGCAGCCAAGACCTGGCCCCAGATACGCAGTATTTT.

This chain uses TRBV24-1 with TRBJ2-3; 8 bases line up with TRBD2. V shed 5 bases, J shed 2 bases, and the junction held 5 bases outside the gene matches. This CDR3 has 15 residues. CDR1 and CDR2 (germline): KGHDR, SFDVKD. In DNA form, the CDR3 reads TGTGCCACCAGTGCGGCGGGAGGCTACACAGATACGCAGTATTTT. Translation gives CATSAAGGYTDTQYF.

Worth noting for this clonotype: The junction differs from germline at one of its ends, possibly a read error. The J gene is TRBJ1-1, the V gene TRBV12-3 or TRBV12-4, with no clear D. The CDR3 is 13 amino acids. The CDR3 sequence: CATSVEMNTEAFF. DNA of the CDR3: TGCGCCACCAGCGTGGAGATGAACACTGAAGCTTTCTTT.

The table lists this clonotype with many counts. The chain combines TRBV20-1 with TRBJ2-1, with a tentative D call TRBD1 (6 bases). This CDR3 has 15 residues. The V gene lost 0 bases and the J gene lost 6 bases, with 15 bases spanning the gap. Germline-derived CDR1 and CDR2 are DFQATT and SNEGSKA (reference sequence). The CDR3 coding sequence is TGCAGTGCTAGAGATTCAGGGGAAGCTAGCAATGAGCAGTTCTTC. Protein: CSARDSGEASNEQFF.